This TCR beta chain stems from a study of vaccination and CD4 T cells after COVID-19. Study background: Cells received overlapping spike peptides from SARS-CoV-2, HCoV-NL63, HCoV-OC43 and HCoV-229E as stimulation. Overall study results and limits: Spike mono-reactivity marked 304 of 307 vaccine-specific clones in convalescent patients. Relatively few convalescent patients were studied, without early post-infection timepoints.

Germline V lookup: CDR1 SGHRS, CDR2 YFSETQ. The V gene end was trimmed by 6 bases and the J gene end by 9 bases; junction bases not matched to a gene: 5. The CDR3 sequence is 13 residues long. This sample's treatment: roughly 10-day PBMC culture with coronavirus spike peptide pools or control peptides (ViraFEST assay). The study sequenced cultured CD4+ T cell DNA using the Oncomine TCR Beta short-read assay. The template was genomic DNA from cultured CD4+ T cells. TCRdb analysed the PCR reads with MiXCR anew, one entry per CDR3 protein. This table holds some 10,000 distinct CDR3 sequences, 76% found once. Points on this clonotype: Its antigen is unknown.

The TCR comes from a human donor who had recovered from COVID-19. V gene TRBV5-1 combines with J gene TRBJ2-1; 11 bases are a match to TRBD1. Material: CD4+ T cells from blood, cultured in vitro. The CDR3 reads CASNNGQGAEQFF. CDR3 DNA sequence: TGCGCCAGCAACAATGGACAGGGGGCTGAGCAGTTCTTC.